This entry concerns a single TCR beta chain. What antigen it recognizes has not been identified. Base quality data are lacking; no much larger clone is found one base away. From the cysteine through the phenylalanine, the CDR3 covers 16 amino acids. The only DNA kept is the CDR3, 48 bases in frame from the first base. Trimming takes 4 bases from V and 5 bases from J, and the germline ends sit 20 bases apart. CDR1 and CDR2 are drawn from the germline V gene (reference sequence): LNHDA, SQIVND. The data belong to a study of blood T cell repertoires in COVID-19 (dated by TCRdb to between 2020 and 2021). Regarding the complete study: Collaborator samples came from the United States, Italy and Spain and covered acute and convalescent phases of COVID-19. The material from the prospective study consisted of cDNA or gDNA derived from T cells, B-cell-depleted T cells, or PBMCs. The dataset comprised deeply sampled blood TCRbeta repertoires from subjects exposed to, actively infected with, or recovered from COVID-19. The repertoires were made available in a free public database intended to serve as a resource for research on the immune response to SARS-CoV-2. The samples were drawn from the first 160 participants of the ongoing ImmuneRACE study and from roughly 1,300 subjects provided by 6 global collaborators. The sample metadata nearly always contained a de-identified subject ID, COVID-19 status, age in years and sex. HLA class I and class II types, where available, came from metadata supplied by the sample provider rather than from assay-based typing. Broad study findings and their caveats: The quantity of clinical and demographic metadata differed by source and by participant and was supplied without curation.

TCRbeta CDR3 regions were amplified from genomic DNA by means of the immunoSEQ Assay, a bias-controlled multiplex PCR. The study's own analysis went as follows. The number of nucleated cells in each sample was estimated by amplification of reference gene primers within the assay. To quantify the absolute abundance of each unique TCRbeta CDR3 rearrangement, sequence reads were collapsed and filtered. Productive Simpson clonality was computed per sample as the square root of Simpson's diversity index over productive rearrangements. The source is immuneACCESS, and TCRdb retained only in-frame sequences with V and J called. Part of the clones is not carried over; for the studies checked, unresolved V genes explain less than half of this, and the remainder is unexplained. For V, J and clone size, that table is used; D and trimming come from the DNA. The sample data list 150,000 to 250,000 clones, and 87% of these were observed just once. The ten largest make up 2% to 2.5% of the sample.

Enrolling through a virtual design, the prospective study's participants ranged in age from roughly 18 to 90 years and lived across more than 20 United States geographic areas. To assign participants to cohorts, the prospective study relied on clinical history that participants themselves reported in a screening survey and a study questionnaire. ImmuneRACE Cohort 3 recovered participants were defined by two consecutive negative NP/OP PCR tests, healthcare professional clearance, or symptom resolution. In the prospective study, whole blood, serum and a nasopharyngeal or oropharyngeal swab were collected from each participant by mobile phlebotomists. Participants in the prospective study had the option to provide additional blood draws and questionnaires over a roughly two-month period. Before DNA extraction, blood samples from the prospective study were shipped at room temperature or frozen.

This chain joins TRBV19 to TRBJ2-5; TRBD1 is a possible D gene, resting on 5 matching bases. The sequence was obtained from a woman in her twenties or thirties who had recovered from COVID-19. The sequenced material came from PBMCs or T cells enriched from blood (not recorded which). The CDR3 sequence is CASSSQKNTPGETQYF. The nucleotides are TGTGCCAGTAGTAGTCAGAAAAATACCCCAGGGGAGACCCAGTACTTC.